Below are 14 T cell receptor beta chains sequenced from a single sample in a study of blood T cell repertoires in COVID-19 (dated by TCRdb to 2020 to 2022). The library was obtained by the immunoSEQ multiplex PCR assay. TCRdb obtained this table from immuneACCESS and retained in-frame rearrangements with V and J assigned. These tables miss some clones; where compared with another copy, unresolved V genes account for less than half of the shortfall, and the remainder is unexplained. Here the sample has about 97,000 clones; around 86% occur a single time. The ten largest clones take up about 3% of the sample. The sequenced sample consisted of peripheral blood. The receptors were gathered from a man aged 50 to 60 with active or convalescent COVID-19.

CDR3 sequence: CASSPGQLNSPLHF. As DNA, the CDR3 is TGTGCCAGCAGTCCCGGACAGCTTAATTCACCCCTCCACTTT. The chain carries TRBV6-2 or TRBV6-3 and TRBJ1-6; possibly TRBD1 for D (6 bases). Germline values: CDR1 MNHEY, CDR2 SVGEGT. CDR3 size: 14 residues. V was shortened by 5 bases and J by 6 bases, with 11 bases between the two germline ends.

The V and J genes are TRBV19 and TRBJ1-5; D remains ambiguous. The germline V gene encodes CDR1 LNHDA and CDR2 SQIVND (reference sequence). The CDR3 totals 13 residues. Trimming took 3 bases from V and 5 from J, leaving 8 bases between them. This chain's CDR3 is CASSITGDQPQHF. The CDR3 bases are TGTGCCAGTAGTATTACGGGAGATCAGCCCCAGCATTTT.

The rearrangement links TRBV12-3 or TRBV12-4 to TRBJ2-2; the D is unclear. This CDR3 contains 13 residues. Trimming took 6 bases from V and 0 from J, leaving 5 bases between them. CDR3 loop: CASSPSNTGELFF. The CDR3, as DNA: TGTGCCAGCAGCCCATCGAACACCGGGGAGCTGTTTTTT.

The V call is TRBV6-1, the J call TRBJ1-3; maybe TRBD1 (6 bases). Germline CDR1 MNHNS, CDR2 SASEGT. This CDR3 has 16 residues. The V end lost 1 base, the J end lost 4 bases, and 14 bases lay between the germline ends. For the CDR3, the DNA is TGTGCCAGCAGTGAAGACCAGGGGCTAGGGGGAAACACCATATATTTT. This codes for CASSEDQGLGGNTIYF.

The chain is built from TRBV27 and TRBJ1-2, with 8 bases lining up with TRBD1. The germline V gene encodes CDR1 MNHEY and CDR2 SMNVEV (reference sequence). V gave up 1 base and J gave up 5 bases; unmatched junction bases: 3. CDR3 length: 14 amino acids. The CDR3 coding sequence is TGTGCCAGCAGTTTATTCAGGACAGGGTATGGCTACACCTTC. Translating gives CASSLFRTGYGYTF.

This chain uses TRBV6-2 or TRBV6-3 with TRBJ2-3, with 8 bases identical to TRBD1. Trimming at V came to 3 bases and at J to 6 bases, leaving 11 bases not matched to a gene. The CDR3 spans 16 residues. CDR1 is MNHEY and CDR2 is SVGEGT in the germline V gene. CDR3 residues: CASSYGRGPLRDTQYF. CDR3 bases: TGTGCCAGCAGTTATGGCAGGGGGCCCCTCAGGGATACGCAGTATTTT.

The chain couples TRBV29-1 to TRBJ1-2; possible D gene TRBD1, 5 bases. This CDR3 is 12 amino acids long. Germline lookup yields CDR1 SQVTM and CDR2 ANQGSEA. V lost 6 bases and J lost 8, with 16 bases in between. The DNA for the CDR3 is TGCAGCGTGCGACAGTCCTCAGAAGGCTACACCTTC. This translates into CSVRQSSEGYTF.

The chain couples TRBV14 to TRBJ1-4; TRBD1 matches at 10 bases. After removal of 4 bases from V and 8 bases from J, the junction contained 7 bases not matched to a gene. The CDR3 has 15 residues. The V gene's germline CDR1 is SGHDN and CDR2 FVKESK. In DNA form, the CDR3 reads TGTGCCAGCAGCCCTAGACAGGGGGCGCGGGAAAAACTGTTTTTT. Amino acid sequence: CASSPRQGAREKLFF.

The CDR3, as DNA: TGTGCCAGCAGTTTAGCGGGGGTCACCGGGGAGCTGTTTTTT. Protein: CASSLAGVTGELFF. The gene calls are TRBV25-1 and TRBJ2-2, with 9 nucleotides matching TRBD2. Germline-derived CDR1 and CDR2 are MGHDK and SYGVNS. This CDR3 is built from 14 residues. The junction had 2 bases not matched to a gene; V was cut back by 5 bases and J by 4 bases.

This clone appeared a few times. The V call is TRBV30, the J call TRBJ1-4; 7 positions agree with TRBD1. J was trimmed by 2 bases and V by 4 bases; bases with no gene match: 1. This CDR3 spans 13 amino acids. CDR1 is GTSNPN, CDR2 SVGIG, per germline (reference sequence). The CDR3 DNA follows: TGTGCCTGGAAAGGGGGCACTAATGAAAAACTGTTTTTT. Translation: CAWKGGTNEKLFF.

The chain has TRBV6-1 and TRBJ2-7, with a possible D match to TRBD1 (6 bases). The CDR3 covers 14 residues. V was shortened by 6 bases and J by 7 bases, with 19 bases between the two germline ends. Per germline, CDR1 MNHNS and CDR2 SASEGT. As DNA, the CDR3 is TGTGCCAGCAGCCCACCCAACAGGGTTTGGGAGCAGTACTTC. Its protein product is CASSPPNRVWEQYF.

The V and J genes are TRBV30 and TRBJ1-5; the D gene is possibly TRBD1 (5 bases). V lost 3 bases to trimming and J lost 6 bases, with 21 bases between them. The CDR3 runs to 16 residues. Germline lookup yields CDR1 GTSNPN and CDR2 SVGIG (reference sequence). The CDR3 sequence: CAWSGGGAGGTQPQHF. CDR3 DNA sequence: TGTGCCTGGAGCGGTGGCGGGGCCGGAGGCACTCAGCCCCAGCATTTT.

This clone was observed once. The J gene is TRBJ1-1, the V gene TRBV2, with 7 bases identical to TRBD1. CDR3 length: 14 amino acids. The germline V gene has CDR1 SNHLY and CDR2 FYNNEI. With 6 bases clipped from V and 4 bases from J, the junction kept 8 bases outside the gene matches. The CDR3 protein is CASSRTGVLTEAFF. The DNA for the CDR3 is TGTGCCAGCAGCCGAACAGGGGTCCTCACTGAAGCTTTCTTT.

This chain connects TRBV6-5 to TRBJ1-5, with unresolved D. Germline V gene lookup returns CDR1 MNHEY and CDR2 SVGAGI. This CDR3 is built from 13 residues. Trimming pared 6 bases from V and 3 bases from J, leaving 9 bases between. CDR3 in DNA: TGTGCCAGCAGACACAGAAACAATCAGCCCCAGCATTTT. It translates to CASRHRNNQPQHF.